The text below deals with one T cell receptor beta chain. The antigen remains unidentified. PCR involved 60 Vbeta and 13 Jbeta primers. In the source study's methods: There were 80 million or so unique TCR beta chains by a later count, and some 10 million of them were shared. Method: immunoSEQ multiplex PCR; TCRdb's copy keeps in-frame clones and lacks some. V, J and clone size were drawn from that table, and D and trimming were deduced from the DNA. This table holds roughly 150,000 clones, around 80% found once. Germline V CDR1 and CDR2: MNHEY, SVGAGI. V was cut by 6 bases and J by 6 bases, with 18 bases left in between. There are 15 residues in the CDR3. The data were taken from a study of cytomegalovirus exposure and HLA in healthy donors. Overall study: Genetic ancestry analysis placed over 75% of the roughly 400 donors that were genotyped in the Caucasian-associated cluster.

Study-wide results and limits: Previous analysis showed most TCR beta V segments were productive about 87% or about 30% of the time.

Healthy bone marrow donors made up the donor group. The sequenced sample was PBMCs. The receptor's source is a boy aged 2 to 9 in good health and CMV-seronegative. The gene calls are TRBV6-5 and TRBJ1-5; possible D gene TRBD1, 6 bases. CDR3 loop: CASRSTAKGVQPQHF. The CDR3 nucleotides read TGTGCCAGCAGGTCGACAGCGAAGGGGGTTCAGCCCCAGCATTTT.